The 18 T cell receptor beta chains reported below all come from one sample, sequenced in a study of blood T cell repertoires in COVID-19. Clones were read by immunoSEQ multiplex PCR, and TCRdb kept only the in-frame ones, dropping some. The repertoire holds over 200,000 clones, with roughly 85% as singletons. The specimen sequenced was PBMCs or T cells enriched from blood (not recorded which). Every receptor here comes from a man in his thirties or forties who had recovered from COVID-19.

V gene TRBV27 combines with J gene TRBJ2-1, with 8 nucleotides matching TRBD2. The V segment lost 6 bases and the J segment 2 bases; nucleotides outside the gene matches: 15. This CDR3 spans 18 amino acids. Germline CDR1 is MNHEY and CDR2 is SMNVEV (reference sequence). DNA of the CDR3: TGTGCCAGCAGAACAATCGCCACCGGGACTAGAGCCTACAATGAGCAGTTCTTC. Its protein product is CASRTIATGTRAYNEQFF.

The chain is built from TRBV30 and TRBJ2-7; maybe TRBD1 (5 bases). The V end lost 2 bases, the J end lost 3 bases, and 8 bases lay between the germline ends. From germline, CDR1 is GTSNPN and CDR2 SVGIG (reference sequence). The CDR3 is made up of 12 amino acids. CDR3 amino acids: CAWSKGFYEQYF. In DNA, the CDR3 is TGTGCCTGGAGTAAGGGGTTCTACGAGCAGTACTTC.

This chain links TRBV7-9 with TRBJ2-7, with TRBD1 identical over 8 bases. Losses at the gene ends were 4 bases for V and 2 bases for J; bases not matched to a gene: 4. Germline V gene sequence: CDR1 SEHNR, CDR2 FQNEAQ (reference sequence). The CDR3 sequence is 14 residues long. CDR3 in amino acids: CASSWKQGAYEQYF. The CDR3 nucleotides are TGTGCCAGCAGCTGGAAACAGGGGGCCTACGAGCAGTACTTC.

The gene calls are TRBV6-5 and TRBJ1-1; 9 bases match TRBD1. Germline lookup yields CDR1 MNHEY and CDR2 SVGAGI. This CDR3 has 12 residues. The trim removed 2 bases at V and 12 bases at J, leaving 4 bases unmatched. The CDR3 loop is CASSYGDRETFF. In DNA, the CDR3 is TGTGCCAGCAGTTACGGGGACAGGGAAACTTTCTTT.

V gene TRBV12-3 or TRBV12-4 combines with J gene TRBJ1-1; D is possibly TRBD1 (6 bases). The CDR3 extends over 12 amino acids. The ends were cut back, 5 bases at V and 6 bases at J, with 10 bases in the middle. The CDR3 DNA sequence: TGTGCCAGCAGTCCAGGACAGCCTGAAGCTTTCTTT. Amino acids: CASSPGQPEAFF.

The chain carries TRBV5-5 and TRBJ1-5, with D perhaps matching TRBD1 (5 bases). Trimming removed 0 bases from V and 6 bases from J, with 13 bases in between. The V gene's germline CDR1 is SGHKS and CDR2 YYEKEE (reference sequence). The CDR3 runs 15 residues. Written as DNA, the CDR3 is TGTGCCAGCAGCTTGGCCGTCGGTGGGGCTCAGCCCCAGCATTTT. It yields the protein CASSLAVGGAQPQHF.

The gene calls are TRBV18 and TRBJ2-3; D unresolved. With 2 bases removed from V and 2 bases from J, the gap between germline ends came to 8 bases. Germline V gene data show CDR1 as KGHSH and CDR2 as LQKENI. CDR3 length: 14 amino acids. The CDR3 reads CASSPVGFTDTQYF. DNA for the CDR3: TGTGCCAGCTCACCAGTTGGCTTCACAGATACGCAGTATTTT.

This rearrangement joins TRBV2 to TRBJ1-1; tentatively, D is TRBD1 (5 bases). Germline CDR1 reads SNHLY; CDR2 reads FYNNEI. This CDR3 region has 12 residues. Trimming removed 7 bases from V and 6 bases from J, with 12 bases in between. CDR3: CASTLDSPEAFF. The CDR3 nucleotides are TGTGCCAGCACCCTTGACAGTCCTGAAGCTTTCTTT.

DNA for the CDR3: TGTGCCAGCAGCTTCAAAACAGGGGCTGAAAAACTGTTTTTT. Residues: CASSFKTGAEKLFF. This chain joins TRBV28 and TRBJ1-4, with 7 bases matching TRBD1. Germline V CDR1 and CDR2: MDHEN, SYDVKM. This CDR3 region has 14 residues. Trimming cost V 6 bases and J 7 bases; bases outside gene matches: 8. Combining the CDR3 with reference TRBV28 and TRBJ1-4 gives the whole variable domain DVKVTQSSRYLVKRTGEKVFLECVQDMDHENMFWYRQDPGLGLRLIYFSYDVKMKEKGDIPEGYSVSREKKERFSLILESASTNQTSMYLCASSFKTGAEKLFFGSGTQLSVL.

This CDR3 is CASSLSRTGVPYEQYF. CDR3 DNA: TGTGCCAGCAGTTTAAGCCGGACAGGGGTTCCCTACGAGCAGTACTTC. This chain connects TRBV27 to TRBJ2-7; 9 bases fit TRBD1. The V gene's germline CDR1 is MNHEY and CDR2 SMNVEV (reference sequence). V lost 2 bases to trimming and J lost 2 bases; unmatched junction nucleotides: 7. This CDR3 is 16 amino acids long.

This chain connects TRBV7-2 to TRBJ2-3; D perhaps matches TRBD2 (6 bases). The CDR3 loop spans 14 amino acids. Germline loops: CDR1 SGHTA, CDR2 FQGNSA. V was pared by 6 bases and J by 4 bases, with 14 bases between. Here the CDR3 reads CASSNGLISDTQYF. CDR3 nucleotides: TGTGCCAGCAGTAATGGACTAATCTCAGATACGCAGTATTTT.

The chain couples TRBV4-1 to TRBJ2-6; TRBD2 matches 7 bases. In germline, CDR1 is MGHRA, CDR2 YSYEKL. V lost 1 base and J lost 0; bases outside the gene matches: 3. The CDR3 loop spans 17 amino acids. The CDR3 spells CASSQVGGTSGANVLTF. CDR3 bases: TGCGCCAGCAGCCAAGTGGGGGGGACCTCTGGGGCCAACGTCCTGACTTTC.

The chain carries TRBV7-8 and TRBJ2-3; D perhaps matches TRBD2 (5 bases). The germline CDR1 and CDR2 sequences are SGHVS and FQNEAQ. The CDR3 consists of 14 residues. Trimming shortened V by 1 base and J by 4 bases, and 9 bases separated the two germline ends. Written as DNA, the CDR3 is TGTGCCAGCAGCTTAGGGTCGCGGGCAGATACGCAGTATTTT. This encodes CASSLGSRADTQYF.

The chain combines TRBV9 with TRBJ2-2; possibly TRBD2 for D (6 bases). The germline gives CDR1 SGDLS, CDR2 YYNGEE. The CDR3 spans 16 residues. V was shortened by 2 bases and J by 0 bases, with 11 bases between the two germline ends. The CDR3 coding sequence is TGTGCCAGCAGCGTTCGGGGGATAACGAACACCGGGGAGCTGTTTTTT. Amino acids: CASSVRGITNTGELFF.

This chain's CDR3 is CASRAGLREKLFF. The CDR3 nucleotides are TGTGCCAGCAGGGCAGGGTTACGGGAAAAACTGTTTTTT. The V call is TRBV12-3 or TRBV12-4, the J call TRBJ1-4, with D possibly matching TRBD1 (5 bases). V lost 6 bases to trimming and J lost 8 bases, with 13 bases between them. The CDR3 spans 13 residues.

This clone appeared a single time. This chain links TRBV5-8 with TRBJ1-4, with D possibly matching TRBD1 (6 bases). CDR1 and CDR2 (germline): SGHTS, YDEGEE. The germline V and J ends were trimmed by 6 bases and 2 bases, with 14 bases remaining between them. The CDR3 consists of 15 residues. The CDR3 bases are TGTGCCAGCAAACGACAGGAGCTCACTAATGAAAAACTGTTTTTT. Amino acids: CASKRQELTNEKLFF.

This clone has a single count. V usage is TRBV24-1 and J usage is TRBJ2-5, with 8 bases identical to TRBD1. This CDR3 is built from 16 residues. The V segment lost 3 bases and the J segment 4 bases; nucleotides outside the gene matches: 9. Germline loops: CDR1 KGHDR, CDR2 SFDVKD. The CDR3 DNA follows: TGTGCCACCAGTGATGCCGGGACAGGCGATCGAGAGACCCAGTACTTC. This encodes CATSDAGTGDRETQYF.

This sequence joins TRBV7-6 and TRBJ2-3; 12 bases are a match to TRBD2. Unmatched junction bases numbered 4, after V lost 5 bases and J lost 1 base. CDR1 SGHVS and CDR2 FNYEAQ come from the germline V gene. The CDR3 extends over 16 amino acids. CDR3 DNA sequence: TGTGCCAGCAGCCATAGACTAGCGGGAGGCACAGATACGCAGTATTTT. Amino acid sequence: CASSHRLAGGTDTQYF.